This TCR beta chain was found in a study of blood T cell repertoires in COVID-19. Study background: Samples of COVID-19 (acute and convalescent) were obtained from the United States, Italy and Spain. T cells, B-cell-depleted T cells, or PBMCs provided the cDNA or gDNA that served as material.

Trimming removed 0 bases from V and 4 bases from J, with 12 bases in between. The germline V gene has CDR1 LNHNV and CDR2 YYDKDF (reference sequence). This CDR3 is built from 15 residues. In the study's own analysis: From reference gene primer amplification, estimates of nucleated cell counts were derived. Sequenced by immunoSEQ multiplex PCR; TCRdb stores in-frame clones only, minus some. The V and J calls and the clone size are those of that table, but D and trimming were determined from the DNA. There are 75,000 to 95,000 clones in the sample; around 74% occur only once, and approximately 4.1% lies in the top ten.

Source material: peripheral blood. J is TRBJ1-2 and V is TRBV15; a weak D match, TRBD1 (5 bases). The origin of this receptor is a man in his sixties or seventies with COVID-19, enrolled during active disease. CDR3 DNA sequence: TGTGCCACCAGCAGAGATTATGGGGGGGTCTATGGCTACACCTTC. Translating gives CATSRDYGGVYGYTF. The full variable domain, with the rest looked up from reference TRBV15 and TRBJ1-2, is DAMVIQNPRYQVTQFGKPVTLSCSQTLNHNVMYWYQQKSSQAPKLLFHYYDKDFNNEADTPDNFQSRRPNTSFCFLDIRSPGLGDTAMYLCATSRDYGGVYGYTFGSGTRLTVV.